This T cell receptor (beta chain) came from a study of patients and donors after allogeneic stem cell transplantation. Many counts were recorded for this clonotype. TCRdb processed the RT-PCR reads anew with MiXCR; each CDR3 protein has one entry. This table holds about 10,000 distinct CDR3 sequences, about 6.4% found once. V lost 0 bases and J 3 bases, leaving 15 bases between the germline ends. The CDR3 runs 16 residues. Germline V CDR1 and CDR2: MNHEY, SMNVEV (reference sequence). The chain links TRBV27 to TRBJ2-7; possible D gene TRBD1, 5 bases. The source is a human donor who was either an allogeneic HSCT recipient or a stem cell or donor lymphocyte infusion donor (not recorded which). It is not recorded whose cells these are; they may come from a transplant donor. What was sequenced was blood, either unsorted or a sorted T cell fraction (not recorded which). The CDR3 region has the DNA TGTGCCAGCAGTTTATCGGAGACAGACGGGTACTACGAGCAGTACTTC. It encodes CASSLSETDGYYEQYF.